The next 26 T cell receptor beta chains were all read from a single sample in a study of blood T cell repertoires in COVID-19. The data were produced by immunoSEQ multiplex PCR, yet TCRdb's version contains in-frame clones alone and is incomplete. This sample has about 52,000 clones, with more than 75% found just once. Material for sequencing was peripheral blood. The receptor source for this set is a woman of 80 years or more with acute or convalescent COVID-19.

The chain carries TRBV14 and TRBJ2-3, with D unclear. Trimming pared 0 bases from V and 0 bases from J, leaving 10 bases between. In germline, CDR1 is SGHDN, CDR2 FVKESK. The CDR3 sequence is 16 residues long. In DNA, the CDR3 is TGTGCCAGCAGCCAAGATCGCGGTTCTAGCACAGATACGCAGTATTTT. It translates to CASSQDRGSSTDTQYF.

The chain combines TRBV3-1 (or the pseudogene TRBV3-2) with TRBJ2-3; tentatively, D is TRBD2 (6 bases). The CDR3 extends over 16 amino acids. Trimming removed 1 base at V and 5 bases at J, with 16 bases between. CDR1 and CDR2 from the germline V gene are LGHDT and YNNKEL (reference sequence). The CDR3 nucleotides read TGTGCCAGCAGCCAAGTAGGGGCGGGGCGAGAAGATACGCAGTATTTT. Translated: CASSQVGAGREDTQYF.

As DNA, the CDR3 is TGTGCCAGCAGGGAGGGACTAGCGGGCCAAGAGACCCAGTACTTC. As protein: CASREGLAGQETQYF. This rearrangement joins TRBV2 to TRBJ2-5; TRBD2 aligns across 12 bases. With V trimmed by 6 bases and J by 1 base, 3 bases remained unmatched. The CDR3 totals 15 residues. CDR1 and CDR2 (germline): SNHLY, FYNNEI.

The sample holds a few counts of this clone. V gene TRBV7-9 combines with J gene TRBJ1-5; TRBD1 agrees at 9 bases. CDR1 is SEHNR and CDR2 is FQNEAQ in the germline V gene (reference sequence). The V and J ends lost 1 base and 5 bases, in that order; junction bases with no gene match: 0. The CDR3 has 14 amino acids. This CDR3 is CASSLGTGDQPQHF. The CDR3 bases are TGTGCCAGCAGCTTAGGGACAGGGGATCAGCCCCAGCATTTT.

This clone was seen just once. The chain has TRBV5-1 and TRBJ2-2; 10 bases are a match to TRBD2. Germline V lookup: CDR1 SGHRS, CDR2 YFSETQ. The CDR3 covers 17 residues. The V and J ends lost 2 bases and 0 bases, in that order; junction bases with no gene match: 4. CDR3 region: CASSLLAGPTNTGELFF. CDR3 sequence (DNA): TGCGCCAGCAGCTTACTAGCGGGACCGACGAACACCGGGGAGCTGTTTTTT.

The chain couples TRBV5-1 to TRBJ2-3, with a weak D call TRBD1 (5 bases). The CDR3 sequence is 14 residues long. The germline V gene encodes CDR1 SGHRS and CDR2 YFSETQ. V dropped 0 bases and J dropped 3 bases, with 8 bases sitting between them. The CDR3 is CASSLEGMTDTQYF. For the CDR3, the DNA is TGCGCCAGCAGCTTGGAGGGGATGACAGATACGCAGTATTTT.

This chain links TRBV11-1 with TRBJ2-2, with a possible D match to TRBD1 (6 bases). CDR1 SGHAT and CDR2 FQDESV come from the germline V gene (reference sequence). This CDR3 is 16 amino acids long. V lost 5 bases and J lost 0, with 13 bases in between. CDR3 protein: CASSERTVANTGELFF. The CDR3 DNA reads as TGTGCCAGCAGCGAAAGGACAGTCGCGAACACCGGGGAGCTGTTTTTT.

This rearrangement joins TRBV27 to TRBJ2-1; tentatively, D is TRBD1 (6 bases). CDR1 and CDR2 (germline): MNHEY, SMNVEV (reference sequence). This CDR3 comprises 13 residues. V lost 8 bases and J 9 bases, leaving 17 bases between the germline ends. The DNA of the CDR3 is TGTGCCAGCTGGGGGCGTCCAGTCAGTGAGCAGTTCTTC. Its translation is CASWGRPVSEQFF.

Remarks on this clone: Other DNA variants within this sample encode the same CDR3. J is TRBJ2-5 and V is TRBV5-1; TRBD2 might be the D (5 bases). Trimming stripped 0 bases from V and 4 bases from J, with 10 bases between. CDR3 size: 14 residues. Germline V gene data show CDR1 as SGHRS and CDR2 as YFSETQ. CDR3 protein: CASSLEAGGETQYF. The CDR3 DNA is TGCGCCAGCAGCTTGGAGGCGGGTGGAGAGACCCAGTACTTC.

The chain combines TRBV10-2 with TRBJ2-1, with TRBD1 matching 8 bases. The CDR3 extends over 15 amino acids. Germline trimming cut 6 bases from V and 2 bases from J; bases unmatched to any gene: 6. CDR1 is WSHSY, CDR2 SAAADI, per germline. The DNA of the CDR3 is TGCGCCAGCAGCACCGGGACAGGAGCCTACAATGAGCAGTTCTTC. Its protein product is CASSTGTGAYNEQFF.

The CDR3 DNA reads as TGTGCCAGCAGAGTTAACAGGCACATGAACACTGAAGCTTTCTTT. Protein: CASRVNRHMNTEAFF. This chain uses TRBV7-3 with TRBJ1-1; TRBD1 is a possible D gene (5 bases). V was cut by 6 bases and J by 0 bases, with 14 bases left in between. The germline V gene encodes CDR1 SGHTA and CDR2 FQGTGA. The CDR3 covers 15 residues. The complete variable domain, with remaining parts taken from reference TRBV7-3 and TRBJ1-1, reads GAGVSQTPSNKVTEKGKYVELRCDPISGHTALYWYRQSLGQGPEFLIYFQGTGAADDSGLPNDRFFAVRPEGSVSTLKIQRTERGDSAVYLCASRVNRHMNTEAFFGQGTRLTVV.

DNA of the CDR3: TGTGCCAGCAGCCCGCGGGACAGGGGCTCTGAAGCTTTCTTT. It is translated as CASSPRDRGSEAFF. The chain recombines TRBV3-1 (or the pseudogene TRBV3-2) with TRBJ1-1; 10 bases map to TRBD1. This CDR3 has 14 residues. CDR1 LGHDT and CDR2 YNNKEL come from the germline V gene (reference sequence). The V segment lost 4 bases and the J segment 6 bases; nucleotides outside the gene matches: 5.

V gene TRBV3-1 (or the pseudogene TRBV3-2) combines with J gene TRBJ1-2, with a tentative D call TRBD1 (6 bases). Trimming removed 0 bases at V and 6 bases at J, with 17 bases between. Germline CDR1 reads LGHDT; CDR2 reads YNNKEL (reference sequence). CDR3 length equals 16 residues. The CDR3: CASSQDGGQSIHGYTF. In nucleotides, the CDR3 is TGTGCCAGCAGCCAAGATGGTGGACAGAGCATCCATGGCTACACCTTC.

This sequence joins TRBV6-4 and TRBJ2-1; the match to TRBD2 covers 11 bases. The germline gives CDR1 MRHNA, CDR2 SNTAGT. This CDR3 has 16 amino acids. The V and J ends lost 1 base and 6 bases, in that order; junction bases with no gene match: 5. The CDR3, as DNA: TGTGCCAGCAGTGACTACGGGACTAGCGGCATCAATGAGCAGTTCTTC. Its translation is CASSDYGTSGINEQFF.

CDR3: CASSQGGTVPNYGYTF. The CDR3 DNA follows: TGTGCCAGCAGCCAAGGGGGGACAGTTCCTAACTATGGCTACACCTTC. The chain joins TRBV3-1 (or the pseudogene TRBV3-2) to TRBJ1-2; 7 bases are a match to TRBD1. Trimming at V came to 1 base and at J to 0 bases, leaving 5 bases not matched to a gene. CDR3 length equals 16 residues. Germline V gene lookup returns CDR1 LGHDT and CDR2 YNNKEL (reference sequence).

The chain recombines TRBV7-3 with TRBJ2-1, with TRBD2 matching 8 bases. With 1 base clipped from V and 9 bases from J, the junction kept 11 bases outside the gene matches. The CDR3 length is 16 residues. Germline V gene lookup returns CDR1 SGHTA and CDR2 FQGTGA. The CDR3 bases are TGTGCCAGCAGCTTAATTGCAGGGGCAGGACTAGCTGAGCAGTTCTTC. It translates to CASSLIAGAGLAEQFF.

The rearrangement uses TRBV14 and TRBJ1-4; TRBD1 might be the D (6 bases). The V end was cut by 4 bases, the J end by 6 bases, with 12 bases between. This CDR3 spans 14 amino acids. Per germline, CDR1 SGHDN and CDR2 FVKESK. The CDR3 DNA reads TGTGCCAGCAGCCGACAAACAGGGTATGAAAAACTGTTTTTT. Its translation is CASSRQTGYEKLFF.

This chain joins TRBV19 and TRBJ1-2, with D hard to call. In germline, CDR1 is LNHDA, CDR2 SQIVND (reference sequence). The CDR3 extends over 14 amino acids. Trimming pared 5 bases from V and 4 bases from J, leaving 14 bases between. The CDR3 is CASSPQANLYGYTF. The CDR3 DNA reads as TGTGCCAGTAGTCCCCAGGCGAACCTCTATGGCTACACCTTC.

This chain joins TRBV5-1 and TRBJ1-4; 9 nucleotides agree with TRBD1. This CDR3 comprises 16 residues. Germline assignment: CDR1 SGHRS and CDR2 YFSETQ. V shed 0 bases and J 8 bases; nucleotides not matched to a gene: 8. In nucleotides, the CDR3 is TGCGCCAGCAGCTTGGCCCCACAGGGGGCAAACGAAAAACTGTTTTTT. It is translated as CASSLAPQGANEKLFF.

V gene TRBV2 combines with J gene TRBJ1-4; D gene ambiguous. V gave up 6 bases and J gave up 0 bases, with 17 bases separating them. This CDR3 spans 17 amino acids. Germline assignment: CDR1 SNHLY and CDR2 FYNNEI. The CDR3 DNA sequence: TGTGCCAGCAGACTGTCGCGGGTGTCGGCAACTAATGAAAAACTGTTTTTT. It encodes CASRLSRVSATNEKLFF.

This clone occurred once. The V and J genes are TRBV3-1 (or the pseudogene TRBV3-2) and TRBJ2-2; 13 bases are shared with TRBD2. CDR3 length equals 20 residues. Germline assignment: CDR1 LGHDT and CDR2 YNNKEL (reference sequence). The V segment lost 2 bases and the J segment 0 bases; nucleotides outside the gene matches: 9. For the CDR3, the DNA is TGTGCCAGCAGCCAACCCCCTGGGACTAGCGGGGACGCGAACACCGGGGAGCTGTTTTTT. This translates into CASSQPPGTSGDANTGELFF.

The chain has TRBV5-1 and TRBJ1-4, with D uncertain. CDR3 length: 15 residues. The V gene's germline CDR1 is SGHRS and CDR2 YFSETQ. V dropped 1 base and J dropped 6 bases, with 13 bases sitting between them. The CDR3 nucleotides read TGCGCCAGCAGCTTGCTCGGGGTACGGGATGAAAAACTGTTTTTT. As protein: CASSLLGVRDEKLFF.

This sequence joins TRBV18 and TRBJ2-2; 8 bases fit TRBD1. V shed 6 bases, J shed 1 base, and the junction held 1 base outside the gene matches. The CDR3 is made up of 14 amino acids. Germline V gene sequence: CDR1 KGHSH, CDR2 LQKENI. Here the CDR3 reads CASSGQGNTGELFF. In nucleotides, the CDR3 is TGTGCCAGCTCCGGACAGGGGAACACCGGGGAGCTGTTTTTT.

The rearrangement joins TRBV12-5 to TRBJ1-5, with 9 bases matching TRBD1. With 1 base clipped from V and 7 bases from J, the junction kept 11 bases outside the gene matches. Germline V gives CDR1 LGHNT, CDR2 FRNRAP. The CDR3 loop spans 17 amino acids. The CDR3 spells CASGLGSSGTGRQPQHF. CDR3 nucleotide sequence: TGTGCTAGTGGTTTGGGATCCTCGGGGACAGGGAGACAGCCCCAGCATTTT.

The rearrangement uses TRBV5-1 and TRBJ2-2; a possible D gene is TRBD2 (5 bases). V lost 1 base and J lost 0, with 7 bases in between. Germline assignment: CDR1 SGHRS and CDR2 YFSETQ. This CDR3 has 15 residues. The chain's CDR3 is CASSLRGTNTGELFF. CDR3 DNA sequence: TGCGCCAGCAGCTTGCGGGGTACGAACACCGGGGAGCTGTTTTTT.

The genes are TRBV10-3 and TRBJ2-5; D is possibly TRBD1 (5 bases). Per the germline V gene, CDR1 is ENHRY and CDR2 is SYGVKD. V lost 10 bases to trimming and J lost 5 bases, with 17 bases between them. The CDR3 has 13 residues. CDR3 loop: CATQQGEEETQYF. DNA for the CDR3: TGTGCCACTCAACAAGGGGAAGAGGAGACCCAGTACTTC.